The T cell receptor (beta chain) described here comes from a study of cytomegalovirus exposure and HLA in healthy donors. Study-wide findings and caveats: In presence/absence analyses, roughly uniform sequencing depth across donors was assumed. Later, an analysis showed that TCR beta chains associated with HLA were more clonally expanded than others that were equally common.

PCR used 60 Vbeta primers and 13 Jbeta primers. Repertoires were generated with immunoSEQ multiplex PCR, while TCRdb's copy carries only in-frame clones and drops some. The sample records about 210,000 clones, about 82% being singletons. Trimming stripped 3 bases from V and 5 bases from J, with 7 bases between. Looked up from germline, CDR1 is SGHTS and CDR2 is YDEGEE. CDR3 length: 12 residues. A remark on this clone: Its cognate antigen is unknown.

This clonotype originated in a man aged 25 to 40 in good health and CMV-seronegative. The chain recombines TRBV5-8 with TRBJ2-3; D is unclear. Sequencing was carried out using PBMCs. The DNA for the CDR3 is TGTGCCAGCAGCTCGGTGATAGATACGCAGTATTTT. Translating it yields CASSSVIDTQYF.